This T cell receptor (beta chain) was sequenced for a study of T cell responses to AZD1222 COVID-19 vaccine. Notes on the study in general: Donors in the cohort were predominantly white British and more often female, and clonal diversity was possibly underestimated.

Second-dose recipients at about 4 or about 12 weeks were treated as one pooled group. In germline, CDR1 is SEHNR, CDR2 FQNEAQ (reference sequence). J gave up 7 bases and V 5 bases, and 4 bases lay outside the gene matches. The CDR3 is 12 amino acids. TCRdb's copy holds only in-frame clones and misses some; the assay was immunoSEQ multiplex PCR. Among some 110,000 clones listed, approximately 92% were seen once. Points on this clone: Its specificity is not known.

This chain uses TRBV7-9 with TRBJ1-1, with 7 bases that match TRBD1. The sequence came from an adult who received the AZD1222 COVID-19 vaccine. The material sequenced was peripheral blood, taken 28 days after the second AZD1222 dose. CDR3 bases: TGTGCCAGCAGCACGGACAGGTTTGAAGCTTTCTTT. It yields the protein CASSTDRFEAFF.